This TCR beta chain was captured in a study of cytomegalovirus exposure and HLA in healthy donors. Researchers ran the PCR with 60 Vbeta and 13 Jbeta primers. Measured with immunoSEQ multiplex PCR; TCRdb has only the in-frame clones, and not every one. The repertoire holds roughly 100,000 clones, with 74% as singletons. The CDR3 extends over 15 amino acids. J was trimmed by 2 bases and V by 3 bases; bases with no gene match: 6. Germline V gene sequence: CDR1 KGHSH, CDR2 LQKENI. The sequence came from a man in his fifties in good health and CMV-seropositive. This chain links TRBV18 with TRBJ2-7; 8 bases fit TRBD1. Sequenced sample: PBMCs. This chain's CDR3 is CASSPRPGQAYEQYF. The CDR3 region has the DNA TGTGCCAGCTCACCCAGGCCGGGACAGGCCTACGAGCAGTACTTC.